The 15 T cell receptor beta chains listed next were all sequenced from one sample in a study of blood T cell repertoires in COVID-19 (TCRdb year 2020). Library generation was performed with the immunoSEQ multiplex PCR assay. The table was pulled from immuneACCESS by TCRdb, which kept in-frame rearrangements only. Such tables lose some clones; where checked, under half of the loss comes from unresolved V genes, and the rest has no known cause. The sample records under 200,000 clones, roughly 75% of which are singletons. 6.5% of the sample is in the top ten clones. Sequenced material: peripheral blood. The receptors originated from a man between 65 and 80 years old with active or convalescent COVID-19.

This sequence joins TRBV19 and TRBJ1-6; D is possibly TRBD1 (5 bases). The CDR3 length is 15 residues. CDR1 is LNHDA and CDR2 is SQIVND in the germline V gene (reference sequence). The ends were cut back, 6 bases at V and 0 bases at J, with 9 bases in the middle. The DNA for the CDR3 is TGTGCCAGTAGCTCAGGGATCTCCTATAATTCACCCCTCCACTTT. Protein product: CASSSGISYNSPLHF.

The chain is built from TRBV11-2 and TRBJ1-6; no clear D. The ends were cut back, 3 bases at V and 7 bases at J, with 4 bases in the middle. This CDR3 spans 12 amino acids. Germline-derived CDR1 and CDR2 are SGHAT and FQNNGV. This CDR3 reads CASSFGNSPLHF. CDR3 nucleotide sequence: TGTGCCAGCAGCTTCGGGAATTCACCCCTCCACTTT.

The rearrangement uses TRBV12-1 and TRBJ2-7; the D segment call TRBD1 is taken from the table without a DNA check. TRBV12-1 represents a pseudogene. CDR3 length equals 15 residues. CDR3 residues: CASSLRHPGSTEQYF. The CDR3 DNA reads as TGTGCCAGCAGCTTACGTCATCCAGGGTCCACGGAGCAGTACTTC.

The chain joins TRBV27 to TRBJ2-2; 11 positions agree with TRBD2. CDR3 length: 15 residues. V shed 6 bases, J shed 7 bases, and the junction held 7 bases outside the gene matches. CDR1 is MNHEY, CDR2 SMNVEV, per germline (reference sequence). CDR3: CASRTTSGSFGELFF. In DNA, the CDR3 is TGTGCCAGCAGGACAACTAGCGGGAGCTTCGGGGAGCTGTTTTTT.

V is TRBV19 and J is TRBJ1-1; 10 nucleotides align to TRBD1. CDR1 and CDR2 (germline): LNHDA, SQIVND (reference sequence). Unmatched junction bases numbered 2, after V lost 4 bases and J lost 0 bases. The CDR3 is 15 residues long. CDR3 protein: CASSRQGALNTEAFF. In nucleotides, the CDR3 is TGTGCCAGTAGTAGACAGGGGGCCCTGAACACTGAAGCTTTCTTT.

The CDR3 loop is CASSSGTITNYGYTF. In DNA, the CDR3 is TGCGCCAGCAGCTCCGGGACAATAACTAACTATGGCTACACCTTC. V gene TRBV5-1 combines with J gene TRBJ1-2; D perhaps matches TRBD1 (6 bases). Germline loops: CDR1 SGHRS, CDR2 YFSETQ. The CDR3 consists of 15 residues. V lost 3 bases and J lost 0, with 12 bases in between.

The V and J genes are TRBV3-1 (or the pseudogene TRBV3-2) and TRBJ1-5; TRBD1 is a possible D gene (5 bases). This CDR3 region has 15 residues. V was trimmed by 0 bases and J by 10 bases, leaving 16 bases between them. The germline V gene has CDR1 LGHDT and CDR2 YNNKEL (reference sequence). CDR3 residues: CASSQDTGPQAPQHF. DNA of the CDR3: TGTGCCAGCAGCCAAGATACCGGCCCACAGGCCCCCCAGCATTTT.

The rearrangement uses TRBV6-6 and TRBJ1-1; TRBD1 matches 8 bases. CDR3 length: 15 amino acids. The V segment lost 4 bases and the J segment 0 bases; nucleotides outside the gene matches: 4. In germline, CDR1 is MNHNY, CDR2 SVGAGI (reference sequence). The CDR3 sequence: CASSSSGQVNTEAFF. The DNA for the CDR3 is TGTGCCAGCAGTTCCTCGGGACAGGTGAACACTGAAGCTTTCTTT.

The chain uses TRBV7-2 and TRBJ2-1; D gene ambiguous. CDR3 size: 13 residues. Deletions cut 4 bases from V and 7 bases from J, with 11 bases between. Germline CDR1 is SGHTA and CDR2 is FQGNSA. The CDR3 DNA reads TGTGCCAGCAGCTCGCCCACAGTTAATGAGCAGTTCTTC. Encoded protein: CASSSPTVNEQFF.

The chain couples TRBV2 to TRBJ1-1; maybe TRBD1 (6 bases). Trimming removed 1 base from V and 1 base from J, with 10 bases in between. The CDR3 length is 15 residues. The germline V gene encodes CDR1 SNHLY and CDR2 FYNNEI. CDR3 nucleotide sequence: TGTGCCAGCAGTGAAGAGGGGGTTGGGAACACTGAAGCTTTCTTT. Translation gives CASSEEGVGNTEAFF.

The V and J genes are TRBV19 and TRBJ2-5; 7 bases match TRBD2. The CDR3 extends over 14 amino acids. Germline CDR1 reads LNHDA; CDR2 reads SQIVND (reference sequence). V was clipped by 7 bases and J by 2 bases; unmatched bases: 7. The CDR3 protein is CASMSGELQETQYF. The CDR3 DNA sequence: TGTGCCAGTATGAGCGGGGAGCTACAAGAGACCCAGTACTTC. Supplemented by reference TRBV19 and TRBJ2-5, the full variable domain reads DGGITQSPKYLFRKEGQNVTLSCEQNLNHDAMYWYRQDPGQGLRLIYYSQIVNDFQKGDIAEGYSVSREKKESFPLTVTSAQKNPTAFYLCASMSGELQETQYFGPGTRLLVL.

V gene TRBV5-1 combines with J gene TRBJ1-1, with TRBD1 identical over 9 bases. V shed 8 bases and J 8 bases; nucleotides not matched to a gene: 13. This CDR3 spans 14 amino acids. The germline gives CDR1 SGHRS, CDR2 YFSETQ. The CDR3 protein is CASYLDRGKEEAFF. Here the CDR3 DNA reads TGCGCCAGTTACCTGGACAGGGGCAAGGAAGAAGCTTTCTTT.

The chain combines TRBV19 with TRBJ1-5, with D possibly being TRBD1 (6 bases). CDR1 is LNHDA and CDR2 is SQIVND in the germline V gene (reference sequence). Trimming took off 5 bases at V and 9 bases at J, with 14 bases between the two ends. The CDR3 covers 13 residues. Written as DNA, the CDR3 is TGTGCCAGTAGTGAAGGGGGTTTCGGGCCCCAGCATTTT. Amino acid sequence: CASSEGGFGPQHF.

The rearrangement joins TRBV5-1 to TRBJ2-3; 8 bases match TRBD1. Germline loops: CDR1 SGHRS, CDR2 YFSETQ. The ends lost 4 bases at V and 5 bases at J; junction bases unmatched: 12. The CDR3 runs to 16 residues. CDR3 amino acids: CASSALDRGAGDTQYF. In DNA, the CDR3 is TGCGCCAGCAGCGCCCTCGACAGGGGCGCTGGAGATACGCAGTATTTT.

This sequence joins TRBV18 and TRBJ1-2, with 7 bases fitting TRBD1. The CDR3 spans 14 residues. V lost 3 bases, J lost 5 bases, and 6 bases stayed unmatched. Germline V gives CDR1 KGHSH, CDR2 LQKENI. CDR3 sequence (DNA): TGTGCCAGCTCACCGGGACAGCCCTTATATGGCTACACCTTC. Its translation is CASSPGQPLYGYTF.